The clone carrying this T cell receptor beta chain appeared a few times. Its antigen is not identified. Primed by a sample-barcoded 5' primer and a J-beta primer mix, a second PCR proceeded for 7 to 11 cycles. MiXCR, applied by TCRdb to the 5' RACE reads, yields one record per CDR3 protein. The sample has 1,100,000 or so distinct CDR3 sequences, 35% to 50% seen once. CDR1 is LGHNA and CDR2 is YNFKEQ in the germline V gene. This CDR3 is 16 amino acids long. V lost 3 bases and J lost 1; bases outside the gene matches: 5. This sample stems from a study of blood T cells in healthy people across ages. General study results and limits: The study regarded diversity estimates from one million T cells as underestimates. With naive T cell percentage, TCR beta diversity showed a strong correlation.

This chain joins TRBV4-2 and TRBJ2-3, with 9 bases identical to TRBD2. Sequencing was carried out using blood. The receptor comes from a woman aged 60-75 years in good health. DNA of the CDR3: TGTGCCAGCAGCCAGGTAGCGGGAGTTGGCACAGATACGCAGTATTTT. Its translation is CASSQVAGVGTDTQYF.